The rows below give T cell receptor beta chains drawn from one sample of a study of blood T cell repertoires in COVID-19. Some clones are missing from TCRdb's copy, which holds only in-frame ones; the method was immunoSEQ multiplex PCR. The sample has roughly 190,000 clones, about 86% seen once. Sequenced input: peripheral blood. Source of these receptors: a woman aged 55-69 years with COVID-19, enrolled during active disease. Each CDR3 is given with its conserved first and last residue. A D gene is named only where the DNA matches it firmly. Clone size, where shown, is once, few, many, or a class for clones that have expanded.

d_gene	abundance	v_gene	j_gene	len	CDR3aa	CDR3nt
TRBD1	NA	TRBV3-1/TRBV3-2	TRBJ1-5	15	CASSQGQGLLQPQHF	TGTGCCAGCAGCCAGGGACAGGGTCTACTCCAGCCCCAGCATTTT
NA	NA	TRBV20-1	TRBJ2-1	13	CSASTSLSHEQFF	TGCAGTGCTAGTACTAGTCTGAGTCATGAGCAGTTCTTC
TRBD1	NA	TRBV18	TRBJ1-5	15	CASAGTAHSNQPQHF	TGTGCCAGCGCCGGGACAGCCCATAGCAATCAGCCCCAGCATTTT
TRBD2	NA	TRBV19	TRBJ2-1	16	CASSIKLAGDYNEQFF	TGTGCCAGTAGTATAAAACTAGCGGGGGACTACAATGAGCAGTTCTTC
NA	once	TRBV10-1	TRBJ1-6	14	CASSERSYNSPLHF	TGCGCCAGCAGTGAACGGAGCTATAATTCACCCCTCCACTTT
NA	NA	TRBV27	TRBJ1-3	13	CASLSQGGNTIYF	TGTGCCAGCCTTTCACAGGGTGGAAACACCATATATTTT
NA	few	TRBV11-3	TRBJ2-7	14	CASSLAPSSYEQYF	TGTGCCAGCAGCTTAGCTCCTAGCTCCTACGAGCAGTACTTC
NA	NA	TRBV12-3/TRBV12-4	TRBJ2-2	13	CASQGYNTGELFF	TGTGCCAGTCAGGGGTACAACACCGGGGAGCTGTTTTTT
NA	NA	TRBV6-5	TRBJ2-1	13	CASKTRIYNEQFF	TGTGCCAGCAAGACTCGAATCTACAATGAGCAGTTCTTC
NA	NA	TRBV9	TRBJ1-1	14	CASSRDTVNTEAFF	TGTGCCAGCAGTAGGGACACCGTGAACACTGAAGCTTTCTTT
TRBD1	NA	TRBV7-9	TRBJ2-3	15	CASSSVTGWTDTQYF	TGTGCCAGCAGCTCGGTGACAGGGTGGACAGATACGCAGTATTTT
TRBD2	NA	TRBV25-1	TRBJ2-1	14	CASSGSGSINEQFF	TGTGCCAGCAGTGGTAGCGGGTCTATCAATGAGCAGTTCTTC
NA	NA	TRBV6-5	TRBJ2-1	14	CASSYSITGNEQFF	TGTGCCAGCAGTTACTCGATTACGGGCAATGAGCAGTTCTTC
NA	NA	TRBV18	TRBJ1-1	15	CASSPRGEMNTEAFF	TGTGCCAGCTCACCACGCGGGGAGATGAACACTGAAGCTTTCTTT
NA	NA	TRBV5-4	TRBJ1-4	15	CASSLEGLSNEKLFF	TGTGCCAGCAGCTTGGAGGGGCTGTCTAATGAAAAACTGTTTTTT
TRBD2	few	TRBV6-5	TRBJ2-7	15	CASRSSGRASYEQYF	TGTGCCAGCAGGTCTAGCGGGAGGGCCTCCTACGAGCAGTACTTC
NA	NA	TRBV15	TRBJ2-7	12	CATSRDSYEQYF	TGTGCCACCAGCAGAGATTCATACGAGCAGTACTTC
TRBD1	NA	TRBV11-3	TRBJ1-3	16	CASSCPQGARGNTIYF	TGTGCCAGCAGCTGCCCCCAGGGGGCAAGGGGAAACACCATATATTTT
TRBD2	NA	TRBV18	TRBJ2-1	19	CASSPPGTSGSRETDEQFF	TGTGCCAGCTCACCACCGGGAACTAGCGGGAGTCGGGAGACCGATGAGCAGTTCTTC
TRBD2	NA	TRBV27	TRBJ2-7	12	CGSGLAGVDRYF	TGTGGCTCGGGACTAGCGGGAGTGGATCGGTACTTC
TRBD1	once	TRBV6-2/TRBV6-3	TRBJ2-1	15	CASTPGTGSYNEQFF	TGTGCCAGCACCCCAGGGACAGGCTCCTACAATGAGCAGTTCTTC
NA	once	TRBV4-2	TRBJ1-5	16	CASSQEDGGRNQPQHF	TGTGCCAGCAGCCAAGAAGACGGCGGAAGGAATCAGCCCCAGCATTTT
NA	NA	TRBV7-2	TRBJ1-6	18	CASSLVGGETSYNSPLHF	TGTGCCAGCAGCTTAGTCGGCGGGGAAACCTCCTATAATTCACCCCTCCACTTT
NA	NA	TRBV5-4	TRBJ1-2	14	CASSLGSTNYGYTF	TGTGCCAGCAGCCTCGGGAGTACTAACTATGGCTACACCTTC
TRBD1	NA	TRBV12-5	TRBJ2-7	16	CASGLVPGQGYYEQYF	TGTGCTAGTGGTTTGGTCCCAGGACAGGGCTACTACGAGCAGTACTTC
NA	NA	TRBV12-1	TRBJ2-1	18	CASRLTQQGRPNYNEQFF	TGTGCCAGCAGGTTGACACAACAGGGGAGGCCGAACTACAATGAGCAGTTCTTC
TRBD2	NA	TRBV6-2/TRBV6-3	TRBJ2-7	15	CASSLTSGSFYEQYF	TGTGCCAGCAGCCTAACTAGCGGGAGCTTCTACGAGCAGTACTTC
TRBD2	NA	TRBV7-6	TRBJ2-7	15	CASSPFSGSSYEQYF	TGTGCCAGCAGCCCGTTTAGCGGGAGCTCCTACGAGCAGTACTTC
NA	once	TRBV6-5	TRBJ2-7	15	CASSYPGEGRVEQYF	TGTGCCAGCAGTTACCCCGGCGAGGGCCGTGTCGAGCAGTACTTC
NA	many	TRBV4-1	TRBJ1-1	13	CASSQGASTEAFF	TGCGCCAGCAGCCAGGGGGCGAGCACTGAAGCTTTCTTT
TRBD1	few	TRBV29-1	TRBJ1-5	13	CSVETGGNQPQHF	TGCAGCGTTGAGACAGGGGGCAATCAGCCCCAGCATTTT
NA	NA	TRBV19	TRBJ1-5	17	CASSITLSGSGNQPQHF	TGTGCCAGTAGTATAACGCTCTCCGGGTCGGGCAATCAGCCCCAGCATTTT
TRBD1	once	TRBV5-5	TRBJ2-6	15	CASGQGARGANVLTF	TGTGCCTCGGGACAGGGGGCGCGTGGGGCCAACGTCCTGACTTTC
NA	NA	TRBV6-2/TRBV6-3	TRBJ2-2	12	CASSPNTRELFF	TGTGCCAGCAGCCCTAACACCAGGGAGCTGTTTTTT
NA	once	TRBV3-1/TRBV3-2	TRBJ1-2	16	CASSQALEGRFYGYTF	TGTGCCAGCAGCCAAGCCCTGGAGGGACGATTTTATGGCTACACCTTC
TRBD1	NA	TRBV7-9	TRBJ2-3	13	CASSTRTGDTQYF	TGTGCCAGCAGCACCCGGACAGGAGATACGCAGTATTTT
NA	NA	TRBV4-2	TRBJ1-2	14	CASSQDSRDGGYTF	TGTGCCAGCAGCCAAGATAGCCGAGACGGTGGCTACACCTTC
NA	NA	TRBV6-5	TRBJ1-1	13	CASNPQGRTEAFF	TGTGCCAGCAATCCACAGGGTAGAACTGAAGCTTTCTTT
NA	few	TRBV28	TRBJ1-1	11	CASFRDNEAFF	TGTGCCAGTTTCCGGGACAACGAAGCTTTCTTT
TRBD2	NA	TRBV5-1	TRBJ2-5	16	CASSSAGLGVQETQYF	TGCGCCAGCAGCTCCGCGGGACTAGGGGTCCAAGAGACCCAGTACTTC
TRBD2	once	TRBV2	TRBJ2-1	15	CASRERLAGYNEQFF	TGTGCCAGCAGAGAACGACTAGCGGGTTACAATGAGCAGTTCTTC
NA	NA	TRBV12-5	TRBJ1-5	15	CASGLAGTPSQPQHF	TGTGCTAGTGGTTTGGCAGGGACACCTTCTCAGCCCCAGCATTTT
NA	once	TRBV5-4	TRBJ1-2	13	CASSLRGNYGYTF	TGTGCCAGCAGCCTTCGGGGGAACTATGGCTACACCTTC
NA	NA	TRBV19	TRBJ2-3	14	CASSYAGGTDTQYF	TGTGCCAGTAGTTATGCTGGGGGGACAGATACGCAGTATTTT
NA	few	TRBV27	TRBJ1-1	14	CASSLWGRGTEAFF	TGTGCCAGCAGTTTATGGGGGCGCGGCACTGAAGCTTTCTTT
TRBD1	NA	TRBV18	TRBJ2-7	14	CASSPLDRAYEQYF	TGTGCCAGCTCCCCCTTAGACAGGGCCTACGAGCAGTACTTC
NA	NA	TRBV20-1	TRBJ2-5	13	CSASVTGKETQYF	TGCAGTGCTAGTGTCACAGGGAAAGAGACCCAGTACTTC
NA	NA	TRBV19	TRBJ1-2	13	CASSRTANYGYTF	TGTGCCAGTAGTAGGACAGCTAACTATGGCTACACCTTC
NA	NA	TRBV6-2/TRBV6-3	TRBJ1-1	16	CASSSDRLSTNTEAFF	TGTGCCAGCAGCTCCGACAGGCTAAGTACGAACACTGAAGCTTTCTTT
TRBD2	few	TRBV7-9	TRBJ2-7	14	CASKAAGGNYEQYF	TGTGCCAGCAAGGCAGCGGGAGGGAACTACGAGCAGTACTTC
TRBD2	NA	TRBV3-1/TRBV3-2	TRBJ2-1	16	CASSQARGLAGGLQFF	TGTGCCAGCAGCCAAGCTAGGGGATTAGCGGGAGGCTTGCAGTTCTTC
NA	NA	TRBV19	TRBJ2-3	14	CATTPLRSTDTQYF	TGTGCCACTACCCCCCTGAGGAGCACAGATACGCAGTATTTT
TRBD1	NA	TRBV9	TRBJ1-2	14	CASSVGQGAFGYTF	TGTGCCAGCAGCGTAGGACAGGGGGCGTTCGGCTACACCTTC
TRBD1	NA	TRBV11-3	TRBJ2-7	12	CASSFGQGPPEF	TGTGCCAGCAGCTTTGGACAGGGTCCACCGGAATTC
TRBD2	NA	TRBV5-4	TRBJ2-7	15	CASSRGLAGVYEQYF	TGTGCCAGCAGCAGGGGACTAGCGGGAGTCTACGAGCAGTACTTC
TRBD2	NA	TRBV27	TRBJ2-1	16	CASGSQPGLVGNEQFF	TGTGCCAGCGGTTCCCAACCGGGACTAGTGGGAAATGAGCAGTTCTTC
NA	NA	TRBV6-6	TRBJ1-3	14	CASSRTASGNTIYF	TGTGCCAGCAGCCGGACAGCCTCTGGAAACACCATATATTTT